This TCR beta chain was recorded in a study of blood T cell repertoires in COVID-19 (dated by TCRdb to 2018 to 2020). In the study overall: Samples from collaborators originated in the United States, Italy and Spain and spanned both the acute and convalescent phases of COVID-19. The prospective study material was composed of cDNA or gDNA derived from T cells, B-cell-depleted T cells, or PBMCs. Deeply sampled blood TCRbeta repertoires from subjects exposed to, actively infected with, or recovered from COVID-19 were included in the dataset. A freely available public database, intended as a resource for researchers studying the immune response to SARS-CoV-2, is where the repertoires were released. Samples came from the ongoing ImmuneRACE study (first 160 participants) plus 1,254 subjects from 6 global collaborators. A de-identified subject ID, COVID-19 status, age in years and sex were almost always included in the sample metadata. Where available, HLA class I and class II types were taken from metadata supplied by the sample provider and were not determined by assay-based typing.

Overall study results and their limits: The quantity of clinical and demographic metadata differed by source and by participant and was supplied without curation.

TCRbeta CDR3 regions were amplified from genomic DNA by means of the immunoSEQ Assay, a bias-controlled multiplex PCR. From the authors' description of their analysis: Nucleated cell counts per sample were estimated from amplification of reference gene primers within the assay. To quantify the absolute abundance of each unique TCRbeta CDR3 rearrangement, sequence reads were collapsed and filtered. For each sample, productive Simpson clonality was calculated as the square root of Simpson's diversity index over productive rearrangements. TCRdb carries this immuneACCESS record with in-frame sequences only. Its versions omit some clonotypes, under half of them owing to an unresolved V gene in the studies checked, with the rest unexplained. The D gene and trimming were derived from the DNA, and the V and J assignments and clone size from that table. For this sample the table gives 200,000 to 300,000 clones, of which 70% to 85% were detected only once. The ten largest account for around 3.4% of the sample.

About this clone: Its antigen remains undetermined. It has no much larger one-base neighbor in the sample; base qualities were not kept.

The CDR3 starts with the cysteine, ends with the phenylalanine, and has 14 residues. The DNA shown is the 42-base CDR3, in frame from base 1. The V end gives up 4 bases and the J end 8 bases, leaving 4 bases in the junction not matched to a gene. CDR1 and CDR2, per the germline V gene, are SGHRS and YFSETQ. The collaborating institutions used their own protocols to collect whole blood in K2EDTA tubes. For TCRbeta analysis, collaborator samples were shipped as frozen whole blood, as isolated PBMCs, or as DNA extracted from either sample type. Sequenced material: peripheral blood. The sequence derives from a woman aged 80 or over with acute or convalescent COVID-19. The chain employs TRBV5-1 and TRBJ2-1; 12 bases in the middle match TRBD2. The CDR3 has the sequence CASSLGTSGHEQFF. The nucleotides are TGCGCCAGCAGCCTCGGGACTAGCGGGCATGAGCAGTTCTTC.